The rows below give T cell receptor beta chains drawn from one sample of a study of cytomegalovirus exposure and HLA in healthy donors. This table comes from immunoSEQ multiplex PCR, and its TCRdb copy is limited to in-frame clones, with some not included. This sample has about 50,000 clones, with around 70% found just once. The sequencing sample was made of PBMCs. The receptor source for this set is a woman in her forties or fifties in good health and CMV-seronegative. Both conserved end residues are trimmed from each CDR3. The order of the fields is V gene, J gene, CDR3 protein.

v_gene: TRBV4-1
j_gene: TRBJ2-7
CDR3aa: ASSQEVTGVHEQY

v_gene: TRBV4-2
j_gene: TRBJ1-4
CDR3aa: ASSQAQQGENEKLF

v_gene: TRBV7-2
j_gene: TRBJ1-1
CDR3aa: ASSLHQGGTEAF

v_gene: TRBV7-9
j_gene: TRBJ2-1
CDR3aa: ASSLNRQGGHNEQF

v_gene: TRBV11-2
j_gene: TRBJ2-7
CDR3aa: ASSQGLSYEQY

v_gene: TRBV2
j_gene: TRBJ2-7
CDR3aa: ASSEEDRAGQY

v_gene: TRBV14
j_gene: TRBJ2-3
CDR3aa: ASSLGLATDTQY

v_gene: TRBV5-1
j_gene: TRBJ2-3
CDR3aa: ASSLGQLYADTQY

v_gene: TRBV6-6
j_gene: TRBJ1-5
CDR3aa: ASSYTGAYQPQH

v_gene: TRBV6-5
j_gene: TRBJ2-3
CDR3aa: ASSRGADTQY

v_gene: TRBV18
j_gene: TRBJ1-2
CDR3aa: ASSPTPSNYGYT

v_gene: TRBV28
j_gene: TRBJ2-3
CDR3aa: ASSLGLERYTQY

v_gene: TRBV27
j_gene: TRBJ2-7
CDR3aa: ASALWASGVTYEQY

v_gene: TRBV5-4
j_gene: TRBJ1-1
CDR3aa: ASSFDSYEAF

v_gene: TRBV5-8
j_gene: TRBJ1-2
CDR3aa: ASSKTGNYGYT

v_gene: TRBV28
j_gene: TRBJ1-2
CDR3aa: ASSSSGTAYGYT

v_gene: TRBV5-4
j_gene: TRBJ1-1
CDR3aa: AMNFAGTEAF

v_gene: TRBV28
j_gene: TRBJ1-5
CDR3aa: ASTTTGEGNQPQH

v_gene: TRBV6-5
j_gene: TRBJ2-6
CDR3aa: ASSDRAGANVLT

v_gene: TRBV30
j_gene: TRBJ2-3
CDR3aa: AWSPSTDTQY

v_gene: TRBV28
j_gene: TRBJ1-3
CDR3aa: ASSLGGASHSGNTIY

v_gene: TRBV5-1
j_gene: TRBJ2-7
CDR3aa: ASSFTGTGENEQY

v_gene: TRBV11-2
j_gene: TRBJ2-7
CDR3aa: ASSLGDSGVHH

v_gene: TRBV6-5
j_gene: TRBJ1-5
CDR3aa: ASRGGSNQPQH

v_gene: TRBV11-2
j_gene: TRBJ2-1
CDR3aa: ASSLDRNEQF

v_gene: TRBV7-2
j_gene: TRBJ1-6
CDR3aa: ASSLFGGGESPLH

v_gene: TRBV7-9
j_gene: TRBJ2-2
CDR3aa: ASSPRGPLAGELF

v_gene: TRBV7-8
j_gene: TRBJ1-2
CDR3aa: ASRTGTGLGYGYT

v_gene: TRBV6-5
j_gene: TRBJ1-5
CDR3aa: ASRGPGNQPQH

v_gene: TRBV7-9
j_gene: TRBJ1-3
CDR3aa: ASSPGQPGNTIY